The source of this T cell receptor (beta chain) is a study of CD8 T cells in ankylosing spondylitis. Study results and caveats: Within ankylosing spondylitis blood, a TCR beta motif made up of roughly eight highly homologous variants appeared to be characteristic.

V gave up 7 bases and J gave up 3 bases; unmatched junction bases: 7. The CDR3 runs to 14 residues. Per the germline V gene, CDR1 is SNHLY and CDR2 is FYNNEI. About this clonotype: No antigen is known for it.

MiXCR, run by TCRdb on the 5' RACE reads, gives a single entry per CDR3 protein. The repertoire consists of 350,000 to 550,000 distinct CDR3 sequences, with roughly 27% occurring once and the leading ten covering 0.89%. This clonotype was obtained from a male donor with ankylosing spondylitis. The gene calls are TRBV2 and TRBJ1-1; TRBD1 agrees at 8 bases. Sequencing used blood, either unsorted or a sorted T cell fraction (not recorded which). CDR3 residues: CASNSQGEYTEAFF. The CDR3, as DNA: TGTGCCAGCAATTCACAGGGGGAATACACTGAAGCTTTCTTT. The full variable domain, its missing parts supplied by reference TRBV2 and TRBJ1-1, is EPEVTQTPSHQVTQMGQEVILRCVPISNHLYFYWYRQILGQKVEFLVSFYNNEISEKSEIFDDQFSVERPDGSNFTLKIRSTKLEDSAMYFCASNSQGEYTEAFFGQGTRLTVV.